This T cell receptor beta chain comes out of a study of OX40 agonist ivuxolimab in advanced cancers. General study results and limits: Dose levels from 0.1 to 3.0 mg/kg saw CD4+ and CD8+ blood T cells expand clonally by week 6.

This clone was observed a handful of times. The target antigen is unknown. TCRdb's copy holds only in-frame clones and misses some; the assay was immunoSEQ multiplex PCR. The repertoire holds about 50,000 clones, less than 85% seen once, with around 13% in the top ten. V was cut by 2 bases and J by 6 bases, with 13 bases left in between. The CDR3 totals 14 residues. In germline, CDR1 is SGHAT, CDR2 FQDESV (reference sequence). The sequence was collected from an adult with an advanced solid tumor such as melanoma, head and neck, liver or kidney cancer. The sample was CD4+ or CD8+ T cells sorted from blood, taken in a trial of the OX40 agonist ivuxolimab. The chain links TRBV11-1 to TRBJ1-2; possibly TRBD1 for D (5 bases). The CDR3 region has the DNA TGTGCCAGCAGCTTACAGGGAGTCGTCGATGGCTACACCTTC. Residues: CASSLQGVVDGYTF.